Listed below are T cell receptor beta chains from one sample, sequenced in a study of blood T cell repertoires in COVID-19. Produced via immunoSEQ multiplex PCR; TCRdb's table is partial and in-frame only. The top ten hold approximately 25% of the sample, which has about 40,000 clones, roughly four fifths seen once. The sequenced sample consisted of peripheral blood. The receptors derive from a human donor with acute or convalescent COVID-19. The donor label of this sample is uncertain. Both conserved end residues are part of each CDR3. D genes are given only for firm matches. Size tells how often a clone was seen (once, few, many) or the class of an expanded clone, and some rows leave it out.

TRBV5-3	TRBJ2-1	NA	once	TGTGCCAGAAGCTTGGCCGCGGTGAGCTCCAACAATGAGCAGTTCTTC	CARSLAAVSSNNEQFF
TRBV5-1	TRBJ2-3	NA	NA	TGCGCCAGCAGCTTGGATATCGTACAGGGTCAATATACGCAGTATTTT	CASSLDIVQGQYTQYF
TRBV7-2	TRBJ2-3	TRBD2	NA	TGTGCCAGCAGCTCCCGGACTAGCGGGGGGGCAACAGATACGCAGTATTTT	CASSSRTSGGATDTQYF
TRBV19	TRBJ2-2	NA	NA	TGTGCCAGTAAAAGGGAGGTCTCCGGGGAGCTGTTTTTT	CASKREVSGELFF
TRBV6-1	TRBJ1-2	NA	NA	TGTGCCAGCAGTGAGTGGGGCACCGTCTATGGCTACACCTTC	CASSEWGTVYGYTF
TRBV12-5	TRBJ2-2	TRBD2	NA	TGTGCTAGTGGTTTGTATCACAGCGGGAGAAGGGAGCTGTTTTTT	CASGLYHSGRRELFF
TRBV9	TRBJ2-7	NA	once	TGTGCCAGCAGCCCTCTAACAGGGCGACCCCACGAGCAGTACTTC	CASSPLTGRPHEQYF
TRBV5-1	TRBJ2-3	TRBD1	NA	TGCGCCAGCAGCTCGACAGGGGGCACAGATACGCAGTATTTT	CASSSTGGTDTQYF
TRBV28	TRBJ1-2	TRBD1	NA	TGTGCCAGCCGTCCGGGACAGCTCTATGGCTACACCTTC	CASRPGQLYGYTF
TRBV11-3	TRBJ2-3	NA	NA	TGTGCCAGCAGCTTAGGCAGGTTCGATACGCAGTATTTT	CASSLGRFDTQYF
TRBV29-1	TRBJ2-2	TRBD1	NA	TGCAGCGTTGATCGTGATTGTGGATTCGGGACAGGGGACACCGGGGAGCTGTTTTTT	CSVDRDCGFGTGDTGELFF
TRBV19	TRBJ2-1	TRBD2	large	TGTGCCAGTAGCCCAGGACAGCCCGGACTAGCCGTGGACAATGAGCAGTTCTTC	CASSPGQPGLAVDNEQFF
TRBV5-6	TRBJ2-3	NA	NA	TGTGCCAGCAGCTCGACACTAGGGCTAGATACGCAGTATTTT	CASSSTLGLDTQYF
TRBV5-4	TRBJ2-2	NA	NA	TGTGCCAGCAGCATGAGGGAATCAACCGGGGAGCTGTTTTTT	CASSMRESTGELFF
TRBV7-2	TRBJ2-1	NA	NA	TGTGCCAGCAGCTTAGGGGCAGGGCCCTACAATGAGCAGTTCTTC	CASSLGAGPYNEQFF
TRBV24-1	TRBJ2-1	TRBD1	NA	TGTGCCACCAGTCGGGACAGGTTGGCGGATGAGCAGTTCTTC	CATSRDRLADEQFF
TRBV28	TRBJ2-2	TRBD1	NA	TGTGCCAGCAGTTCCGAGGGACAGGGGCACACCGGGGAGCTGTTTTTT	CASSSEGQGHTGELFF